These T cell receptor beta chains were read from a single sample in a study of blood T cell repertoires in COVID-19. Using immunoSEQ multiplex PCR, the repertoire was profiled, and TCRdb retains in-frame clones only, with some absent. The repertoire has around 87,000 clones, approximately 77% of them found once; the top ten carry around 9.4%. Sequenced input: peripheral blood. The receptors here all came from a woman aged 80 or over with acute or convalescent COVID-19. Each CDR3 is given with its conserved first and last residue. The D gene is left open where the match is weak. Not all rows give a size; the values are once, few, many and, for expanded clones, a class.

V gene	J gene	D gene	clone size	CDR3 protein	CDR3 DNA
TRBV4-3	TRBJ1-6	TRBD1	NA	CASSQNRGAHNSPLHF	TGCGCCAGCAGCCAAAACAGGGGGGCGCATAATTCACCCCTCCACTTT
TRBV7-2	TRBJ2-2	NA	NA	CASSPRPTGELFF	TGTGCCAGCAGCCCGAGGCCCACCGGGGAGCTGTTTTTT
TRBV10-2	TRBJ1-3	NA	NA	CASSAGTSGNTIYF	TGCGCCAGCAGCGCTGGGACATCTGGAAACACCATATATTTT
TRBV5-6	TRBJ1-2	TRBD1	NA	CASSITGQGANYGYTF	TGTGCCAGCAGTATCACGGGACAGGGGGCTAACTATGGCTACACCTTC
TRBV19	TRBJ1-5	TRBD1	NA	CASSPTGGTPQHF	TGTGCCAGTAGTCCGACAGGGGGGACGCCCCAGCATTTT
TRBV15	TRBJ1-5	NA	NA	CATSRAGYENQPQHF	TGTGCCACCAGCAGAGCAGGGTATGAGAATCAGCCCCAGCATTTT
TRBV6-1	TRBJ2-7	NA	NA	CASSEEQGFSYEQYF	TGTGCCAGCAGTGAAGAACAGGGTTTCTCCTACGAGCAGTACTTC
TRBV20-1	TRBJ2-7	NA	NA	CSAAGGDEQYF	TGCAGTGCTGCCGGAGGGGACGAGCAGTACTTC
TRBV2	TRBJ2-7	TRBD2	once	CASSDGGVQVDEQYF	TGTGCCAGCAGTGATGGGGGGGTGCAGGTAGACGAGCAGTACTTC
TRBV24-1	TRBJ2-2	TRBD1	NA	CATSDQGQGEISGELFF	TGTGCCACCAGTGACCAGGGACAGGGGGAGATTAGCGGGGAGCTGTTTTTT
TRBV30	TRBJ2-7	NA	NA	CAWNFGTNYEQYF	TGTGCCTGGAACTTCGGGACAAACTACGAGCAGTACTTC
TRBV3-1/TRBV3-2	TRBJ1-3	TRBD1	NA	CASSQDSKIGTVSGNTIYF	TGTGCCAGCAGCCAAGACTCGAAGATAGGGACAGTCTCTGGAAACACCATATATTTT
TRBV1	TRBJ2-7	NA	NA	CTSSQEGTGLPYEQYF	TGCACCAGCAGCCAAGAAGGTACCGGACTTCCCTACGAGCAGTACTTC
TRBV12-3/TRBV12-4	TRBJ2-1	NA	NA	CASSLLGEQFF	TGTGCCAGCAGTTTACTCGGTGAGCAGTTCTTC
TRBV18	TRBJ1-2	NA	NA	CASSPVGLRVGYGYTF	TGTGCCAGCTCACCGGTCGGGCTCAGGGTGGGGTATGGCTACACCTTC
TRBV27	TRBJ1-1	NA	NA	CASSPLSGGGTEAFF	TGTGCCAGCAGTCCTCTAAGCGGTGGTGGCACTGAAGCTTTCTTT
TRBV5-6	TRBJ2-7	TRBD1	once	CASSWEHRGRLKQYF	TGTGCCAGCAGCTGGGAACACAGGGGGCGTCTCAAGCAGTACTTC
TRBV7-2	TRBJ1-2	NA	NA	CASSLETGNYGYTF	TGTGCCAGCAGCCTAGAAACAGGGAACTATGGCTACACCTTC
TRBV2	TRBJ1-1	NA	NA	CASSVIRTEGEAFF	TGTGCCAGCAGTGTAATAAGGACAGAGGGTGAAGCTTTCTTT
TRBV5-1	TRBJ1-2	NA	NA	CASSLTGFVVYGYTF	TGCGCCAGCAGCTTGACAGGGTTCGTGGTCTATGGCTACACCTTC
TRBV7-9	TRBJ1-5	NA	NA	CASSPGTREYQPQHF	TGTGCCAGCAGCCCGGGGACACGGGAATATCAGCCCCAGCATTTT
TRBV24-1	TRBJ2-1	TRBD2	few	CATSDPGTSGGNEQFF	TGTGCCACCAGTGATCCAGGGACTAGCGGGGGCAATGAGCAGTTCTTC
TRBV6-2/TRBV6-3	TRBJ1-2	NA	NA	CASSYSRGYTNYGYTF	TGTGCCAGCAGTTACTCGAGAGGATATACTAACTATGGCTACACCTTC
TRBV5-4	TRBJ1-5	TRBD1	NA	CASSLGGTGAQPQHF	TGTGCCAGCAGCTTGGGCGGGACAGGGGCTCAGCCCCAGCATTTT
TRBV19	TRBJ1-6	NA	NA	CASSKDWQVQSPLHF	TGTGCCAGTAGTAAAGATTGGCAGGTGCAGTCACCCCTCCACTTT
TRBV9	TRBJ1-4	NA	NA	CASSVGGVPNEKLFF	TGTGCCAGCAGCGTAGGGGGGGTCCCTAATGAAAAACTGTTTTTT
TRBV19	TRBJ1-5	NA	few	CASNDRPNQPQHF	TGTGCCAGTAACGACAGACCCAATCAGCCCCAGCATTTT
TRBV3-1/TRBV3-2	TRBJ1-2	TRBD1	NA	CASSCGTGNGYTF	TGTGCCAGCAGCTGCGGGACAGGGAATGGCTACACCTTC
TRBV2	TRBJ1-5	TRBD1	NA	CASSKRQGIGNQPQHF	TGTGCCAGCAGCAAGAGACAGGGAATTGGCAATCAGCCCCAGCATTTT
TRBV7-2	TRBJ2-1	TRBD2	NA	CASSTRSSGSFEQFF	TGTGCCAGCAGCACCAGGTCGAGCGGGAGTTTTGAGCAGTTCTTC
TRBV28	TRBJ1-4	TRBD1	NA	CARGQKGWGNEKLFF	TGTGCCAGGGGACAGAAGGGATGGGGAAATGAAAAACTGTTTTTT
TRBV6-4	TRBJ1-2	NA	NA	CASWEGISYGYTF	TGTGCCAGCTGGGAGGGCATTAGCTATGGCTACACCTTC
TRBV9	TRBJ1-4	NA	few	CASSSQGHGKLFF	TGTGCCAGCAGCTCACAGGGCCATGGAAAACTGTTTTTT
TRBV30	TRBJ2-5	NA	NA	CAWSGSGWETQYF	TGTGCCTGGAGTGGGTCGGGATGGGAGACCCAGTACTTC
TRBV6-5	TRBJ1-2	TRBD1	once	CASSYGGQGGYGYTF	TGTGCCAGCAGTTACGGTGGACAGGGTGGCTATGGCTACACCTTC
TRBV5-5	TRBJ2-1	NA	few	CASSVDWVNNEQFF	TGTGCCAGCAGCGTCGACTGGGTTAACAATGAGCAGTTCTTC
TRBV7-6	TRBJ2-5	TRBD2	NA	CASSSIAGLETQYF	TGTGCCAGCAGCTCCATAGCGGGGCTAGAGACCCAGTACTTC
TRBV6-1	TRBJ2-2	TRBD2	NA	CASSGAGGPAGELFF	TGTGCCAGCAGTGGAGCGGGAGGGCCGGCCGGGGAGCTGTTTTTT
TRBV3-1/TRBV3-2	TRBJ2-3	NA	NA	CASMGSAHNINTQYF	TGTGCCAGCATGGGTAGCGCCCATAATATTAATACGCAGTATTTT
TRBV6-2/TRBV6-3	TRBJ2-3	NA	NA	CASSYLTVPTDTQYF	TGTGCCAGCAGTTACCTGACAGTTCCCACAGATACGCAGTATTTT
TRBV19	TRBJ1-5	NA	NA	CASKDRGDQPQHF	TGTGCCAGTAAGGATCGAGGAGATCAGCCCCAGCATTTT
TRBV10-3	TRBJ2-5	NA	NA	CAISGADSHQETQYF	TGTGCCATCAGTGGAGCGGACAGCCACCAAGAGACCCAGTACTTC
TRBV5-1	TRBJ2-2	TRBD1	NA	CASSSGQAAGGGELFF	TGCGCCAGCAGCTCGGGACAGGCTGCTGGCGGCGGGGAGCTGTTTTTT
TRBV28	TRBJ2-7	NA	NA	CASVPQGNSYEQYF	TGTGCCAGCGTCCCACAGGGTAACTCCTACGAGCAGTACTTC
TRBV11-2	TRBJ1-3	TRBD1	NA	CASSLARQGAHTIYF	TGTGCCAGCAGCTTAGCGAGACAGGGGGCACACACCATATATTTT
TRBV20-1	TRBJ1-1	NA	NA	CSAQNTEAFF	TGCAGTGCCCAAAACACTGAAGCTTTCTTT
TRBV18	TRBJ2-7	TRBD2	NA	CASSPSGWEGSYEQYF	TGTGCCAGCTCGCCTAGCGGGTGGGAGGGATCCTACGAGCAGTACTTC
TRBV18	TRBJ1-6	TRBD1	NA	CASSPPGTANNSPLHF	TGTGCCAGCTCACCCCCTGGGACAGCCAATAATTCACCCCTCCACTTT
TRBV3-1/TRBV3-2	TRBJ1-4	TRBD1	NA	CASSQEDRDEKLFF	TGTGCCAGCAGCCAAGAAGACAGGGATGAAAAACTGTTTTTT
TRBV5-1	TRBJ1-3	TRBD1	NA	CASSTGQGAFSGNTIYF	TGCGCCAGCAGCACGGGACAGGGAGCTTTCTCTGGAAACACCATATATTTT
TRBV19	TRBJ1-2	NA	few	CASSTQSYGYTF	TGTGCCAGTAGTACCCAGTCCTATGGCTACACCTTC
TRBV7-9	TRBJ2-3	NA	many	CASSLEGGGSTDTQYF	TGTGCCAGCAGCTTAGAAGGTGGCGGAAGCACAGATACGCAGTATTTT
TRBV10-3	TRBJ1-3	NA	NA	CAISLAWGDGNTIYF	TGTGCCATCAGTCTCGCGTGGGGAGACGGAAACACCATATATTTT
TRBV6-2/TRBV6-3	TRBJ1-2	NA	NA	CASSYPPREWGYTF	TGTGCCAGCAGTTACCCTCCACGCGAATGGGGCTACACCTTC
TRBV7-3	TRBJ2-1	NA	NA	CASSLQPGDTYNEQFF	TGTGCCAGCAGCTTACAGCCAGGGGACACCTACAATGAGCAGTTCTTC